Following are 16 T cell receptor beta chains from one sample sequenced in a study of cytomegalovirus exposure and HLA in healthy donors. 60 Vbeta and 13 Jbeta primers were used in PCR. TCRdb's table, derived via immunoSEQ multiplex PCR, lists solely in-frame clones and lacks some. The sample has around 210,000 clones, around 80% seen once; the top ten hold 0.47%. The sequencing sample was made of PBMCs. Source of these receptors: a boy between 10 and 17 years old in good health and CMV-seronegative.

V is TRBV9 and J is TRBJ2-7; perhaps TRBD1 as D (5 bases). Germline assignment: CDR1 SGDLS and CDR2 YYNGEE. This CDR3 has 14 amino acids. Trimming removed 1 base from V and 6 bases from J, with 14 bases in between. The CDR3 DNA sequence: TGTGCCAGCAGCGTACTCTCAGGGTTCGGCGAGCAGTACTTC. Residues: CASSVLSGFGEQYF.

About this clone itself: This sample includes further DNA sequences coding for the same CDR3. The chain couples TRBV7-3 to TRBJ2-3, with 10 bases identical to TRBD2. Germline V gives CDR1 SGHTA, CDR2 FQGTGA. The CDR3 loop spans 15 amino acids. V shed 5 bases, J shed 9 bases, and the junction held 11 bases outside the gene matches. The CDR3 DNA is TGTGCCAGCAGCCGGAGCGGGGGGGCCGTAGACACGCAGTATTTT. Its translation is CASSRSGGAVDTQYF.

The sample holds a few counts of this clone. The rearrangement uses TRBV7-2 and TRBJ2-2; 10 positions match TRBD2. The V segment lost 4 bases and the J segment 4 bases; nucleotides outside the gene matches: 3. Germline CDR1 SGHTA, CDR2 FQGNSA. This CDR3 comprises 15 residues. CDR3 coding DNA: TGTGCCAGCAGCTCGGGACTAGCGTCCACCGGGGAGCTGTTTTTT. Translating gives CASSSGLASTGELFF.

The rearrangement uses TRBV6-6 and TRBJ1-1; D gene uncertain. This CDR3 spans 14 amino acids. The V end was cut by 2 bases, the J end by 0 bases, with 7 bases between. Per germline, CDR1 MNHNY and CDR2 SVGAGI (reference sequence). CDR3 region: CASSYQTMNTEAFF. The CDR3 region has the DNA TGTGCCAGCAGTTACCAGACTATGAACACTGAAGCTTTCTTT.

This chain connects TRBV29-1 to TRBJ1-1, with D uncertain. Between the trimmed V and J ends, which lost 2 bases and 4 bases, there was a span of 11 bases. This CDR3 has 13 residues. Germline assignment: CDR1 SQVTM and CDR2 ANQGSEA. The CDR3 is CSVEQDRGTEAFF. The CDR3 DNA sequence: TGCAGCGTTGAACAAGACCGAGGCACTGAAGCTTTCTTT.

This clone was found once. The rearrangement joins TRBV5-6 to TRBJ1-4, with 10 bases fitting TRBD1. Per the germline V gene, CDR1 is SGHDT and CDR2 is YYEEEE. The CDR3 runs to 15 residues. V shed 0 bases and J 5 bases; nucleotides not matched to a gene: 1. The CDR3 is CASSLVDRGNEKLFF. DNA for the CDR3: TGTGCCAGCAGCTTGGTGGACAGGGGGAATGAAAAACTGTTTTTT. The variable domain in full, completed from reference TRBV5-6 and TRBJ1-4, reads DAGVTQSPTHLIKTRGQQVTLRCSPKSGHDTVSWYQQALGQGPQFIFQYYEEEERQRGNFPDRFSGHQFPNYSSELNVNALLLGDSALYLCASSLVDRGNEKLFFGSGTQLSVL.

This chain links TRBV5-6 with TRBJ2-7; 7 nucleotides align to TRBD2. The CDR3 spans 15 residues. The germline CDR1 and CDR2 sequences are SGHDT and YYEEEE. Trimming removed 0 bases from V and 3 bases from J; junction bases left unmatched: 6. The CDR3 region has the DNA TGTGCCAGCAGCTTGGACCGGGACTACTACTACGAGCAGTACTTC. It specifies CASSLDRDYYYEQYF. The whole variable domain, filled in from reference TRBV5-6 and TRBJ2-7, reads DAGVTQSPTHLIKTRGQQVTLRCSPKSGHDTVSWYQQALGQGPQFIFQYYEEEERQRGNFPDRFSGHQFPNYSSELNVNALLLGDSALYLCASSLDRDYYYEQYFGPGTRLTVT.

The chain joins TRBV11-3 to TRBJ1-5; possible D gene TRBD1, 5 bases. Germline CDR1 SGHNT, CDR2 YENEEA. The length of the CDR3 is 14 residues. V was cut by 4 bases and J by 2 bases, with 9 bases left in between. CDR3 residues: CASSSTTGNQPQHF. The CDR3 DNA reads TGTGCCAGCAGCTCTACGACAGGCAATCAGCCCCAGCATTTT.

V is TRBV2 and J is TRBJ1-2; 7 bases align to TRBD1. Germline V gene sequence: CDR1 SNHLY, CDR2 FYNNEI. CDR3 size: 12 residues. Unmatched junction bases numbered 5, after V lost 5 bases and J lost 8 bases. This CDR3 reads CASSHRQGGYTF. In DNA, the CDR3 is TGTGCCAGCAGTCATAGACAGGGAGGCTACACCTTC.

The chain joins TRBV4-1 to TRBJ2-7; a possible D gene is TRBD2 (8 bases). Trimming took off 1 base at V and 1 base at J, with 17 bases between the two ends. The CDR3 totals 17 residues. Per the germline V gene, CDR1 is MGHRA and CDR2 is YSYEKL. CDR3 sequence reads: CASSQGRTSRGSYEQYF. The CDR3 DNA sequence: TGCGCCAGCAGCCAAGGAAGGACTAGCAGGGGGTCCTACGAGCAGTACTTC.

The genes are TRBV30 and TRBJ1-2; the D is unclear. The CDR3 is 13 residues long. The V gene lost 3 bases and the J gene lost 3 bases, with 11 bases spanning the gap. Germline loops: CDR1 GTSNPN, CDR2 SVGIG (reference sequence). The chain's CDR3 is CAWSSGRDYGYTF. CDR3 nucleotide sequence: TGTGCCTGGAGCTCCGGCCGGGACTATGGCTACACCTTC. Together with reference TRBV30 and TRBJ1-2, the CDR3 gives the full variable domain: SQTIHQWPATLVQPVGSPLSLECTVEGTSNPNLYWYRQAAGRGLQLLFYSVGIGQISSEVPQNLSASRPQDRQFILSSKKLLLSDSGFYLCAWSSGRDYGYTFGSGTRLTVV.

The chain employs TRBV5-1 and TRBJ2-1, with 7 bases identical to TRBD2. V shed 5 bases and J 8 bases; nucleotides not matched to a gene: 7. Germline-derived CDR1 and CDR2 are SGHRS and YFSETQ. This CDR3 region has 13 residues. CDR3 region: CASSQLLADEQFF. DNA for the CDR3: TGCGCCAGCAGTCAGCTCCTAGCGGATGAGCAGTTCTTC.

A note on this clone: Different DNA sequences within this sample yield the same CDR3. The chain links TRBV6-5 to TRBJ1-1; D is unclear. Germline V CDR1 and CDR2: MNHEY, SVGAGI. The CDR3 totals 13 residues. Trimming shortened V by 2 bases and J by 5 bases, and 9 bases separated the two germline ends. CDR3 loop: CASSYRRGTEAFF. The CDR3 DNA reads TGTGCCAGCAGTTACAGGAGAGGAACTGAAGCTTTCTTT.

DNA of the CDR3: TGTGCCACCAGCCGGACTAGCGGAGGTGGAGCCTACAATGAGCAGTTCTTC. It is translated as CATSRTSGGGAYNEQFF. V is TRBV15 and J is TRBJ2-1; 10 nucleotides align to TRBD2. The CDR3 has 17 residues. J was trimmed by 2 bases and V by 5 bases; bases with no gene match: 9. Germline V lookup: CDR1 LNHNV, CDR2 YYDKDF (reference sequence).

The rearrangement joins TRBV5-1 to TRBJ1-1; D is unclear. CDR3 length: 13 residues. Trimming stripped 10 bases from V and 0 bases from J, with 13 bases between. Germline CDR1 is SGHRS and CDR2 is YFSETQ. CDR3 coding DNA: TGCGCCGGATCTGAGGGCCTGAACACTGAAGCTTTCTTT. Translating it yields CAGSEGLNTEAFF.

V is TRBV7-6 and J is TRBJ2-2, with TRBD1 as a possible D gene (5 bases). The CDR3 totals 14 residues. Trimming stripped 5 bases from V and 1 base from J, with 8 bases between. The germline V gene has CDR1 SGHVS and CDR2 FNYEAQ. The CDR3 DNA reads as TGTGCCAGCAGCCCCGGACAGAACACCGGGGAGCTGTTTTTT. This gives the protein CASSPGQNTGELFF.